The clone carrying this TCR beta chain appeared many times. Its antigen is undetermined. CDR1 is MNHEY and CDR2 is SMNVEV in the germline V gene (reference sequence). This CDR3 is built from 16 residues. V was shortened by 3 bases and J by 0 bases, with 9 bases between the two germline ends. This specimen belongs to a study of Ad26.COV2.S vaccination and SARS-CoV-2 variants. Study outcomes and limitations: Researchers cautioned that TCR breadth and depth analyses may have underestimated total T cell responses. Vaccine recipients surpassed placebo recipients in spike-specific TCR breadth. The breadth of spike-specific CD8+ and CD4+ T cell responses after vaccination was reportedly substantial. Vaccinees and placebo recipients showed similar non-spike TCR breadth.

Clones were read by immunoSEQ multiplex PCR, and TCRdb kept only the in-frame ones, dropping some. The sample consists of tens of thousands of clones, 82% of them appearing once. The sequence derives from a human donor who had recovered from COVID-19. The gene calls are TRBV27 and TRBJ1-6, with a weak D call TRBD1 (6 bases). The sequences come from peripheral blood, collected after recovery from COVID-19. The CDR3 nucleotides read TGTGCCAGCAGTTTCAGGGGTGACTCCTATAATTCACCCCTCCACTTT. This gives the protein CASSFRGDSYNSPLHF.